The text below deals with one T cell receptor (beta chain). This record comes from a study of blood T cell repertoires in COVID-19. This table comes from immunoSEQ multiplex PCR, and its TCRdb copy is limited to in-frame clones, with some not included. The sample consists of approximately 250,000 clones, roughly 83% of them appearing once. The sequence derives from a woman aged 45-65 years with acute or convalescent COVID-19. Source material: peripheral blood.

CDR3 protein: CASRRSYNSPLHF. DNA for the CDR3: TGTGCCAGCCGTAGATCGTATAATTCACCCCTCCACTTT. This chain joins TRBV6-5 and TRBJ1-6; D is unresolved. This CDR3 contains 13 residues. CDR1 and CDR2 (germline): MNHEY, SVGAGI. V dropped 8 bases and J dropped 4 bases, with 9 bases sitting between them.